The 22 T cell receptor beta chains below were found in one sample sequenced in a study of blood T cells in healthy people across ages. Primed by a sample-barcoded 5' primer and a J-beta primer mix, a second PCR proceeded for roughly 6 to 12 cycles. In TCRdb, the 5' RACE reads were re-called with MiXCR into one record per CDR3 protein. The sample records over 1.5 million distinct CDR3 sequences, about 50% being singletons. The sequenced sample was blood. The source is a woman in her forties in good health.

The rearrangement links TRBV20-1 to TRBJ2-2; D is unclear. The V end was cut by 6 bases, the J end by 1 base, with 6 bases between. The CDR3 runs to 12 residues. Germline-derived CDR1 and CDR2 are DFQATT and SNEGSKA (reference sequence). As DNA, the CDR3 is TGCAGTGCCGCAAAGAACACCGGGGAGCTGTTTTTT. Its translation: CSAAKNTGELFF.

Only a few counts were recorded for this clonotype. The genes are TRBV7-2 and TRBJ1-2, with D uncertain. This CDR3 has 13 amino acids. The germline V and J ends were trimmed by 6 bases and 8 bases, with 16 bases remaining between them. Germline lookup yields CDR1 SGHTA and CDR2 FQGNSA. The CDR3 sequence is CASSLIRVRGYTF. DNA for the CDR3: TGTGCCAGCAGTTTAATCCGGGTTAGGGGCTACACCTTC.

This chain uses TRBV13 with TRBJ2-5; TRBD1 aligns across 7 bases. The junction had 4 bases not matched to a gene; V was cut back by 4 bases and J by 2 bases. The germline V gene encodes CDR1 PRHDT and CDR2 FYEKMQ (reference sequence). There are 14 residues in the CDR3. CDR3 in amino acids: CASSYGTEQETQYF. The CDR3 region has the DNA TGTGCCAGCAGCTACGGGACAGAGCAAGAGACCCAGTACTTC.

The V call is TRBV29-1, the J call TRBJ2-5; maybe TRBD1 (5 bases). The DNA end is more similar to TRBJ2-7, so the J call may be wrong. Germline V gene sequence: CDR1 SQVTM, CDR2 ANQGSEA. The CDR3 contains 12 residues. CDR3 nucleotides: TGCAGCGTTGAAGACCAGGGCTACGAGCAGTACTTC. This encodes CSVEDQGYEQYF.

The chain combines TRBV7-2 with TRBJ2-3, with D possibly matching TRBD1 (5 bases). V was trimmed by 5 bases and J by 0 bases, leaving 15 bases between them. The CDR3 spans 16 residues. The germline V gene has CDR1 SGHTA and CDR2 FQGNSA. CDR3 nucleotides: TGTGCCAGCAGCCAGGGCGCCGGCACTAGCACAGATACGCAGTATTTT. It translates to CASSQGAGTSTDTQYF.

The table lists this clonotype with a few counts. This chain uses TRBV5-6 with TRBJ2-5; D perhaps matches TRBD1 (5 bases). The germline CDR1 and CDR2 sequences are SGHDT and YYEEEE. CDR3 length equals 13 residues. The V end was cut by 0 bases, the J end by 10 bases, with 13 bases between. The CDR3 nucleotides read TGTGCCAGCAGCTTGGCCCCAGGGCGATTCCAGTACTTC. It is translated as CASSLAPGRFQYF.

This rearrangement joins TRBV12-3 or TRBV12-4 to TRBJ1-6; possibly TRBD1 for D (6 bases). The CDR3 runs to 14 residues. V gave up 6 bases and J gave up 5 bases, with 11 bases separating them. The CDR3 region is CASRQGWDNSPLHF. The CDR3 nucleotides are TGTGCCAGCAGACAGGGCTGGGATAATTCACCCCTCCACTTT.

V is TRBV7-8 and J is TRBJ2-5; TRBD2 aligns across 10 bases. The junction had 6 bases not matched to a gene; V was cut back by 4 bases and J by 7 bases. The CDR3 contains 14 residues. Germline V lookup: CDR1 SGHVS, CDR2 FQNEAQ. CDR3 sequence reads: CASSSVAGGRTQYF. In nucleotides, the CDR3 is TGTGCCAGCAGCTCAGTAGCGGGGGGCCGGACCCAGTACTTC.

The table lists this clonotype with a few counts. The genes are TRBV3-1 and TRBJ2-4; D is possibly TRBD1 (6 bases). V was trimmed by 1 base and J by 9 bases, leaving 10 bases between them. Germline lookup yields CDR1 LGHDT and CDR2 YNNKEL (reference sequence). The CDR3 runs to 13 residues. CDR3 loop: CASSQGGGGIQYF. The CDR3 DNA reads TGTGCCAGCAGCCAAGGAGGGGGTGGCATTCAGTACTTC.

The chain employs TRBV6-5 and TRBJ2-2, with D uncertain. Looked up from germline, CDR1 is MNHEY and CDR2 is SVGAGI. CDR3 length equals 12 residues. With 5 bases removed from V and 4 bases from J, the gap between germline ends came to 5 bases. The CDR3 loop reads CASSQFTGELFF. The CDR3 bases are TGTGCCAGCAGTCAATTCACCGGGGAGCTGTTTTTT.

This clonotype has a single count. The chain combines TRBV20-1 with TRBJ2-3, with D maybe TRBD1 (6 bases). CDR1 is DFQATT and CDR2 is SNEGSKA in the germline V gene (reference sequence). The V end lost 0 bases, the J end lost 12 bases, and 22 bases lay between the germline ends. This CDR3 spans 15 amino acids. The CDR3 is CSAREDRPSTDKQYF. DNA for the CDR3: TGCAGTGCTAGAGAAGACAGGCCGAGCACAGATAAACAGTATTTT.

This clonotype appeared a few times. This chain uses TRBV9 with TRBJ2-5; 8 nucleotides agree with TRBD2. The CDR3 runs 15 residues. V dropped 3 bases and J dropped 5; count of bases not matched to a gene: 9. CDR1 is SGDLS and CDR2 is YYNGEE in the germline V gene. The CDR3 loop is CASSAPIAGRETQYF. The CDR3 nucleotides are TGTGCCAGCAGCGCCCCTATAGCGGGGAGGGAGACCCAGTACTTC. Full variable domain (rest looked up from reference TRBV9 and TRBJ2-5): DSGVTQTPKHLITATGQRVTLRCSPRSGDLSVYWYQQSLDQGLQFLIQYYNGEERAKGNILERFSAQQFPDLHSELNLSSLELGDSALYFCASSAPIAGRETQYFGPGTRLLVL.

The gene calls are TRBV18 and TRBJ1-6; D is possibly TRBD1 (5 bases). Germline loops: CDR1 KGHSH, CDR2 LQKENI. Trimming shortened V by 6 bases and J by 5 bases, and 14 bases separated the two germline ends. This CDR3 region has 15 residues. The CDR3: CASSTAQGDNSPLHF. In DNA, the CDR3 is TGTGCCAGCTCTACGGCGCAGGGTGATAATTCACCCCTCCACTTT.

The V gene is TRBV20-1, the J gene TRBJ2-5, with 12 positions matching TRBD2. CDR1 and CDR2 from the germline V gene are DFQATT and SNEGSKA (reference sequence). Germline trimming cut 4 bases from V and 5 bases from J; bases unmatched to any gene: 8. This CDR3 has 15 amino acids. CDR3 amino acids: CSATQLAGGGETQYF. For the CDR3, the DNA is TGCAGTGCTACGCAACTAGCGGGGGGTGGGGAGACCCAGTACTTC.

The chain is built from TRBV3-1 and TRBJ2-1; 7 bases are a match to TRBD2. J lost 12 bases, V lost 2 bases, and 7 bases had no gene match. Per the germline V gene, CDR1 is LGHDT and CDR2 is YNNKEL (reference sequence). This CDR3 comprises 13 residues. This CDR3 is CASSQQRLAGQFF. In nucleotides, the CDR3 is TGTGCCAGCAGCCAACAAAGATTAGCGGGGCAGTTCTTC.

The genes are TRBV4-3 and TRBJ2-5; TRBD1 matches at 7 bases. Trimming cost V 5 bases and J 4 bases; bases outside gene matches: 19. Germline V gene lookup returns CDR1 LGHNA and CDR2 YSLEER. The CDR3 has 18 amino acids. CDR3 in DNA: TGCGCCAGCAGCAAGGGCGTAGGGGGCGCCGCGTTGGGAGAGACCCAGTACTTC. Protein: CASSKGVGGAALGETQYF.

The rearrangement links TRBV6-2 or TRBV6-3 to TRBJ2-7, with D possibly matching TRBD2 (6 bases). The J call is uncertain, as TRBJ2-4 better fits the DNA end. The CDR3 is 13 residues long. Germline V lookup: CDR1 MNHEY, CDR2 SVGEGT. CDR3 protein: CASGQGLSGIQYF. The CDR3 coding sequence is TGTGCCAGCGGCCAGGGACTGTCGGGCATTCAGTACTTC.

The chain recombines TRBV9 with TRBJ2-1; 8 bases agree with TRBD2. This CDR3 is built from 16 residues. CDR1 is SGDLS, CDR2 YYNGEE, per germline. Germline trimming cut 3 bases from V and 5 bases from J; bases unmatched to any gene: 10. The CDR3 DNA follows: TGTGCCAGCAGCGCTTACAGCGGGGGCGGAGACAATGAGCAGTTCTTC. Translating it yields CASSAYSGGGDNEQFF.

In this sample, this clonotype turned up a few times. V and J are TRBV4-1 and TRBJ1-4; the D gene is possibly TRBD1 (6 bases). CDR1 and CDR2 (germline): MGHRA, YSYEKL. Deletions cut 0 bases from V and 5 bases from J, with 13 bases between. The CDR3 length is 16 residues. CDR3 loop: CASSQELGTRNEKLFF. In DNA, the CDR3 is TGCGCCAGCAGCCAAGAGTTGGGGACAAGGAATGAAAAACTGTTTTTT.

The rearrangement joins TRBV6-1 to TRBJ2-1, with TRBD2 identical over 9 bases. V trimming: 7 bases; J trimming: 8 bases; junction bases outside the gene matches: 9. The germline V gene has CDR1 MNHNS and CDR2 SASEGT. The CDR3 is 14 amino acids. CDR3 sequence reads: CASKLAGTFYEQFF. The DNA of the CDR3 is TGTGCCAGCAAACTAGCGGGTACTTTTTATGAGCAGTTCTTC.

This clonotype was counted only a few times. The V call is TRBV20-1, the J call TRBJ1-5; 8 bases are shared with TRBD1. The CDR3 loop spans 12 amino acids. From germline, CDR1 is DFQATT and CDR2 SNEGSKA (reference sequence). V shed 6 bases, J shed 6 bases, and the junction held 4 bases outside the gene matches. CDR3 sequence (DNA): TGCAGTGCCGACAGGGGTCCTCAGCCCCAGCATTTT. This codes for CSADRGPQPQHF.

This clonotype was picked up one time. The chain couples TRBV28 to TRBJ1-5; no reliable D call. The germline V and J ends were trimmed by 1 base and 7 bases, with 11 bases remaining between them. CDR1 MDHEN and CDR2 SYDVKM come from the germline V gene. This CDR3 region has 14 residues. The CDR3 sequence is CASSLYAGNQPQHF. CDR3 coding DNA: TGTGCCAGCAGTTTATATGCGGGTAACCAGCCCCAGCATTTT.